Following are 16 T cell receptor beta chains from one sample sequenced in a study of vaccination and CD4 T cells after COVID-19 (dated by TCRdb to the early 2020s). Their antigens are not known. The library was obtained by PCR. The sequencer was an Illumina iSeq 100. TCR sequencing of DNA from cultured CD4+ T cells used the Oncomine TCR Beta short-read assay at the Johns Hopkins FTIC core. The public reads were run again by TCRdb, first through fastp at Q25 and then through MiXCR, and only productive beta chains were kept. Rows matching on CDR3 protein sequence are summarized as one entry with the most common DNA and genes. The sample includes 11,000 or so distinct CDR3 sequences, with approximately 41% observed a single time. In total, the top ten clones hold about a fifth of the sample. Taken with the paper, the label for treatment or condition translates to: approximately nine-day PBMC culture with coronavirus spike peptide pools or control peptides (ViraFEST assay).

Sequenced: CD4+ T cells from blood, cultured in vitro. These receptors were obtained from a human donor who had recovered from COVID-19.

The chain has TRBV4-1 and TRBJ2-5; tentatively, D is TRBD2 (6 bases). The CDR3 has 16 residues. Germline lookup yields CDR1 MGHRA and CDR2 YSYEKL. The ends were cut back, 4 bases at V and 2 bases at J, with 17 bases in the middle. The CDR3 DNA follows: TGCGCCAGCAGCCCTCCGACTAGTGGAGCACAAGAGACCCAGTACTTC. Its translation: CASSPPTSGAQETQYF.

This clonotype was counted a few times. The V call is TRBV4-3, the J call TRBJ2-5, with D maybe TRBD2 (6 bases). CDR1 and CDR2 from the germline V gene are LGHNA and YSLEER. With 2 bases removed from V and 7 bases from J, the gap between germline ends came to 11 bases. There are 13 residues in the CDR3. CDR3: CASSQNMEGTQYF. DNA of the CDR3: TGCGCCAGCAGCCAAAATATGGAGGGGACCCAGTACTTC.

The CDR3 nucleotides read TGTGCCAGCGGCCCCCCCTACGAGCAGTACTTC. Translated, it gives CASGPPYEQYF. The chain links TRBV3-1 to TRBJ2-7; D call uncertain. Trimming removed 8 bases at V and 2 bases at J, with 7 bases between. Germline CDR1 reads LGHDT; CDR2 reads YNNKEL (reference sequence). The CDR3 consists of 11 residues.

The V gene is TRBV10-3, the J gene TRBJ1-1, with 11 bases that match TRBD1. Germline-derived CDR1 and CDR2 are ENHRY and SYGVKD. The ends lost 9 bases at V and 2 bases at J; junction bases unmatched: 2. This CDR3 is built from 13 residues. The CDR3 is CAMGQGENTEAFF. CDR3 DNA sequence: TGTGCCATGGGACAGGGGGAAAACACTGAAGCTTTCTTT.

The V and J genes are TRBV2 and TRBJ2-1, with 9 nucleotides matching TRBD2. The CDR3 sequence is 14 residues long. CDR1 is SNHLY and CDR2 is FYNNEI in the germline V gene. V trimming: 7 bases; J trimming: 4 bases; junction bases outside the gene matches: 5. The CDR3 region is CASTLAGLYNEQFF. The DNA for the CDR3 is TGTGCCAGCACCCTAGCGGGGTTATACAATGAGCAGTTCTTC.

The gene calls are TRBV27 and TRBJ1-2; D is uncertain. The CDR3 contains 15 residues. The germline V gene has CDR1 MNHEY and CDR2 SMNVEV (reference sequence). Trimming took 6 bases from V and 7 from J, leaving 21 bases between them. The CDR3 loop is CASSPTSPDLGGYTF. In DNA form, the CDR3 reads TGTGCCAGCAGCCCCACCTCGCCGGACCTGGGTGGCTACACCTTC.

V and J are TRBV20-1 and TRBJ2-6, with 7 positions matching TRBD1. Germline V gene data show CDR1 as DFQATT and CDR2 as SNEGSKA (reference sequence). The CDR3 loop spans 16 amino acids. The ends lost 1 base at V and 0 bases at J; junction bases unmatched: 3. DNA of the CDR3: TGCAGTGCTAGAGCACAGGGGAACTCTGGGGCCAACGTCCTGACTTTC. Encoded protein: CSARAQGNSGANVLTF.

This clonotype has just a few counts. The rearrangement links TRBV20-1 to TRBJ1-1, with 8 bases matching TRBD1. This CDR3 has 14 amino acids. CDR1 is DFQATT, CDR2 SNEGSKA, per germline (reference sequence). V shed 1 base, J shed 3 bases, and the junction held 4 bases outside the gene matches. The CDR3 loop is CSARGLTGDTEAFF. CDR3 DNA sequence: TGCAGTGCTAGAGGTTTGACAGGGGACACTGAAGCTTTCTTT.

This chain uses TRBV20-1 with TRBJ1-2, with D tentatively TRBD1 (5 bases). Trimming removed 3 bases from V and 3 bases from J, with 11 bases in between. Germline loops: CDR1 DFQATT, CDR2 SNEGSKA (reference sequence). The CDR3 loop spans 13 amino acids. CDR3 nucleotide sequence: TGCAGTGCTAGCTTGGGGGTCGACTATGGCTACACCTTC. Translated: CSASLGVDYGYTF.

This rearrangement joins TRBV15 to TRBJ2-5; D is possibly TRBD2 (6 bases). Trimming left V 8 bases short and J 7 bases short, with 23 bases between. CDR1 and CDR2 from the germline V gene are LNHNV and YYDKDF (reference sequence). CDR3 length: 15 amino acids. The CDR3 is CATFNPYAGIGTQYF. CDR3 in DNA: TGTGCCACCTTCAACCCCTATGCGGGGATCGGGACCCAGTACTTC.

This CDR3 reads CASSPPLDRSLELRAKNIQYF. Here the CDR3 DNA reads TGTGCCAGCAGCCCACCTCTGGACAGGTCCTTGGAGCTACGAGCCAAAAACATTCAGTACTTC. The chain carries TRBV5-5 and TRBJ2-4, with 7 positions matching TRBD1. In germline, CDR1 is SGHKS, CDR2 YYEKEE (reference sequence). Unmatched junction bases numbered 22, after V lost 4 bases and J lost 0 bases. This CDR3 has 21 amino acids. The entire variable domain, with the rest obtained from reference TRBV5-5 and TRBJ2-4, is as follows: DAGVTQSPTHLIKTRGQQVTLRCSPISGHKSVSWYQQVLGQGPQFIFQYYEKEERGRGNFPDRFSARQFPNYSSELNVNALLLGDSALYLCASSPPLDRSLELRAKNIQYFGAGTRLSVL.

V and J are TRBV4-1 and TRBJ2-7; 9 nucleotides match TRBD1. CDR1 and CDR2 from the germline V gene are MGHRA and YSYEKL. With 4 bases clipped from V and 4 bases from J, the junction kept 5 bases outside the gene matches. The CDR3 sequence is 14 residues long. This chain's CDR3 is CASSLRTGEYEQYF. The CDR3 DNA is TGCGCCAGCAGCCTTCGGACAGGGGAGTACGAGCAGTACTTC.

The V and J genes are TRBV19 and TRBJ1-2; 8 bases agree with TRBD1. Germline CDR1 LNHDA, CDR2 SQIVND (reference sequence). The junction had 20 bases not matched to a gene; V was cut back by 7 bases and J by 10 bases. This CDR3 contains 16 residues. The CDR3 spells CASTPLGQGEAMDYTF. In DNA form, the CDR3 reads TGTGCCAGTACCCCTCTCGGACAGGGCGAAGCTATGGACTACACCTTC.

This clonotype was seen a handful of times. The J gene is TRBJ1-2, the V gene TRBV11-3; D might be TRBD1 (5 bases). The CDR3 runs 14 residues. Germline loops: CDR1 SGHNT, CDR2 YENEEA. Trimming shortened V by 3 bases and J by 4 bases, and 12 bases separated the two germline ends. The CDR3 here is CASSFSTGPYGYTF. The CDR3 DNA is TGTGCCAGCAGCTTCTCAACAGGTCCCTATGGCTACACCTTC.

The chain couples TRBV19 to TRBJ1-2; unclear D gene. This CDR3 region has 14 residues. CDR1 is LNHDA and CDR2 is SQIVND in the germline V gene (reference sequence). Trimming shortened V by 5 bases and J by 8 bases, and 18 bases separated the two germline ends. The DNA of the CDR3 is TGTGCCAGTAGTCCGGACCCGGGCGCTAGAGGCTACACCTTC. Its translation is CASSPDPGARGYTF.

V is TRBV23-1 and J is TRBJ1-1, with D maybe TRBD1 (5 bases). TRBV23-1 is sorted into the ORF group, with uncertain function. The V and J ends lost 2 bases and 11 bases respectively, with 24 bases between them. This CDR3 contains 16 residues. The CDR3 coding sequence is TGCGCCAGCAGTCAAATGGTTCAGGGCACCCTAGGGAGTGCTTTCTTT. It translates to CASSQMVQGTLGSAFF.